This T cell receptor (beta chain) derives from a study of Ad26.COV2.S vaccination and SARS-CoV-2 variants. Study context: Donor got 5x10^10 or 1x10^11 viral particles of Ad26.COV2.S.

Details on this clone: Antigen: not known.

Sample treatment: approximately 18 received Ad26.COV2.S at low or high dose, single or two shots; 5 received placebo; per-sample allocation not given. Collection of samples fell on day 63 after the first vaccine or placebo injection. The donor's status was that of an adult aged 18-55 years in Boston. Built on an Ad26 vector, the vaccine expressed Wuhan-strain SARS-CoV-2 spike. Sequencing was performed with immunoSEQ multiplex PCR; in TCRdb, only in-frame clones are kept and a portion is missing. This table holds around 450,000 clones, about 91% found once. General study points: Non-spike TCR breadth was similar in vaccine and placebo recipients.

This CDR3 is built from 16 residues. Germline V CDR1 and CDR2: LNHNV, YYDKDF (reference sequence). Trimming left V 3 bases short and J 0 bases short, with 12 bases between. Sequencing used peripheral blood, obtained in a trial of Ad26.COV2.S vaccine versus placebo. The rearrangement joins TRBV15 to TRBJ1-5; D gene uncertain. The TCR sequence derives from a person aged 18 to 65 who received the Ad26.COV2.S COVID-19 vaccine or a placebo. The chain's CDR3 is CATSRNVINSNQPQHF. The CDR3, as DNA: TGTGCCACCAGCAGGAATGTGATCAATAGCAATCAGCCCCAGCATTTT.